This is a list of T cell receptor beta chains from one sample in a study of blood T cell repertoires in COVID-19. Here immunoSEQ multiplex PCR was the method, and the copy in TCRdb shows in-frame clones only, minus some. The table shows about 180,000 clones, with more than 75% occurring only once. Sequencing was performed on peripheral blood. The receptors here all came from a middle-aged man with active or convalescent COVID-19. The CDR3 runs from the conserved cysteine through the conserved F or W. D genes are given only for firm matches. The size entry is marked missing in some rows and otherwise reads once, few, many or a size class.

>NA|NA|TRBV5-5|TRBJ2-2
TGTGCCAGCAGCTTAGGGGGTTCGAACACCGGGGAGCTGTTTTTT
CASSLGGSNTGELFF
>NA|NA|TRBV6-5|TRBJ1-5
TGTGCCAGCAGTAATGACAAGCCCCAGCATTTT
CASSNDKPQHF
>NA|NA|TRBV5-6|TRBJ1-1
TGTGCCAGCAGCTTTTGGACAGCGAACACTGAAGCTTTCTTT
CASSFWTANTEAFF
>NA|NA|TRBV25-1|TRBJ1-5
TGTGCCAGCCAGGGTAACACCAGCAATCAGCCCCAGCATTTT
CASQGNTSNQPQHF
>NA|NA|TRBV2|TRBJ1-1
TGTGCCAGCGGGTCAGGGGCTAGTGAAGCTTTCTTT
CASGSGASEAFF
>NA|TRBD1|TRBV5-1|TRBJ2-3
TGCGCCAGCAGCCCCGGGACAGGAGACAACACAGATACGCAGTATTTT
CASSPGTGDNTDTQYF
>NA|NA|TRBV5-1|TRBJ1-1
TGCGCCAGCACCCCGACAGAACGGAACACTGAAGCTTTCTTT
CASTPTERNTEAFF
>NA|TRBD1|TRBV5-5|TRBJ1-2
TGTGCCAGCAGCCACAGGGGTGGGGACTATGGCTACACCTTC
CASSHRGGDYGYTF
>once|NA|TRBV11-1|TRBJ1-1
TGTGCCAGCAGCCACGACACAGGGATTCGAGTCTTT
CASSHDTGIRVF
>once|NA|TRBV25-1|TRBJ1-2
TGTGCCAGCAGTGAATATGACAGAGCTAACTATGGCTACACCTTC
CASSEYDRANYGYTF
>NA|NA|TRBV7-9|TRBJ1-3
TGTGCCAGCAGCTTAGCCCCGCGGCTCAAATACTCTGGAAACACCATATATTTT
CASSLAPRLKYSGNTIYF
>NA|NA|TRBV4-3|TRBJ1-4
TGCGCCAGCAGCCAAGGGGGCCACGGAGAAAAACTGTTTTTT
CASSQGGHGEKLFF
>NA|TRBD1|TRBV18|TRBJ1-6
TGTGCCAGCTCCCCAACGGACAGGGTGAATTCACCCCTCCACTTT
CASSPTDRVNSPLHF
>NA|TRBD1|TRBV7-8|TRBJ1-5
TGTGCCAGCAGCGGGGGGACAGGGAGAGGCAATCAGCCCCAGCATTTT
CASSGGTGRGNQPQHF
>NA|TRBD1|TRBV7-6|TRBJ2-7
TGTGCCAGCAGCGTACAGGGGGCCTACGAGCAGTACTTC
CASSVQGAYEQYF
>NA|NA|TRBV4-1|TRBJ1-2
TGCGCCAGCAGCCAAGATAGAGCAGGGTCCGACTACACCTTC
CASSQDRAGSDYTF
>NA|NA|TRBV10-2|TRBJ1-3
TGCGCCAGCAGAGAACCCTCCCGGAGTTCCACCATATATTTT
CASREPSRSSTIYF
>NA|NA|TRBV6-5|TRBJ1-4
TGTGCCAGCAGGCCAAGAGTGCTTAATGAAAAACTGTTTTTT
CASRPRVLNEKLFF
>NA|TRBD2|TRBV7-7|TRBJ2-2
TGTGCTAGCAGCCCCAGGATCCCTAGCGGGGGGGCCGGCGGGGAGCTGTTTTTT
CASSPRIPSGGAGGELFF
>NA|NA|TRBV5-5|TRBJ1-1
TGTGCCAGCAGCTTGCGGGTGGGTGGCACTGAAGCTTTCTTT
CASSLRVGGTEAFF
>NA|NA|TRBV4-3|TRBJ2-1
TGCGCCAGCAGCCAAGAGTGGGCCGGGCAGGGTGTCTACAATGAGCAGTTCTTC
CASSQEWAGQGVYNEQFF
>once|NA|TRBV5-1|TRBJ1-3
TGCGCCAGCGCGTCGGGCGGGGGCGCGAGAAACACCATATATTTT
CASASGGGARNTIYF
>NA|NA|TRBV5-6|TRBJ1-2
TGTGCCAGCAGCTCCTTACGACAGGCCTATCTATATGGCTACACCTTC
CASSSLRQAYLYGYTF
>once|TRBD1|TRBV6-6|TRBJ1-5
TGTGCCAGCAGTAGATGGGGACAGGGGGCCGGGATCCAGCCCCAGCATTTT
CASSRWGQGAGIQPQHF
>NA|NA|TRBV2|TRBJ1-2
TGTGCCAGCAGTGAAGCGCCTCCTCAACGGAACTATGGCTACACCTTC
CASSEAPPQRNYGYTF
>once|NA|TRBV3-1/TRBV3-2|TRBJ1-2
TGTGCCAGCAGCCAAGGGGGGGGAGGCGGTAACTATGGCTACACCTTC
CASSQGGGGGNYGYTF
>NA|NA|TRBV10-2|TRBJ1-1
TGCGCCAGCAGTGCCGGTGTGAACACTGAAGCTTTCTTT
CASSAGVNTEAFF
>NA|NA|TRBV18|TRBJ2-5
TGTGCCAGCTCCCAACAAGGGAGCAACCTCGGAGAGACCCAGTACTTC
CASSQQGSNLGETQYF
>NA|TRBD1|TRBV28|TRBJ1-2
TGTGCCAGCAGTCCCTCGCCGGGACAGGCCCCGGGGGTGAGGTACACCTTC
CASSPSPGQAPGVRYTF
>NA|NA|TRBV5-4|TRBJ1-5
TGTGCCAGCAGCTTGTACGGGGATGATCAGCCCCAGCATTTT
CASSLYGDDQPQHF
>NA|NA|TRBV18|TRBJ1-3
TGTGCCAGCTCACCAGGAACGCAGGAAAACACCATATATTTT
CASSPGTQENTIYF
>NA|TRBD1|TRBV18|TRBJ1-2
TGTGCCAGCTCACCCCAGGGGGGCGCCGATGGCTACACCTTC
CASSPQGGADGYTF
>NA|TRBD1|TRBV2|TRBJ1-1
TGTGCCACCGACCGGTTGACAGGGGGAAGGACTGAAGCTTTCTTT
CATDRLTGGRTEAFF
>NA|TRBD1|TRBV28|TRBJ1-5
TGTGCCAGCAGTTTAAATCTCTGGACAGGGGCGAATCAGCCCCAGCATTTT
CASSLNLWTGANQPQHF
>NA|NA|TRBV7-9|TRBJ2-6
TGTGCCAGCAGCTTAGTGGCGGGCCGGGGGGCCAACGTCCTGACTTTC
CASSLVAGRGANVLTF
>NA|NA|TRBV6-1|TRBJ1-5
TGTGCCAGCAGTGAATTGCCCGGGAGGAATCAGCCCCAGCATTTT
CASSELPGRNQPQHF
>NA|NA|TRBV7-3|TRBJ1-2
TGTGCCAGCAGCTCCGGGACTCTTGAGGGCTACACCTTC
CASSSGTLEGYTF
>NA|NA|TRBV19|TRBJ1-1
TGTGCCAGTAGTGCAAACCGGGGCACTGAAGCTTTCTTT
CASSANRGTEAFF
>NA|NA|TRBV12-3/TRBV12-4|TRBJ2-4
TGTGCCAGCAGCCGCCGGGGGAGAGACATTCAGTACTTC
CASSRRGRDIQYF
>NA|NA|TRBV3-1/TRBV3-2|TRBJ1-1
TGTGCCAGCAGCCAGACGACAGGGAACACTGAAGCTTTCTTT
CASSQTTGNTEAFF